Presented here are 27 T cell receptor beta chains from one specimen sequenced in a study of human T cells and chemical hapten exposure. TCRdb independently ran MiXCR on the RACE reads; one entry per CDR3 protein. The table has 120,000 or so distinct CDR3 sequences, about 13% seen once. Time point given: pre-sensitization, week 0. Noted treatment: therapeutic diphenylcyclopropenone sensitization with weekly scalp DPC. Specimen: whole blood, collected in connection with sensitization to the hapten diphenylcyclopropenone (DPC). The receptors shown here come from a young woman with alopecia areata. Some clones in this sample may be carry-over from other donors' samples.

This clonotype was counted many times. The chain joins TRBV19 to TRBJ1-5; D is perhaps TRBD1 (5 bases). V was pared by 5 bases and J by 2 bases, with 16 bases between. Looked up from germline, CDR1 is LNHDA and CDR2 is SQIVND (reference sequence). CDR3 size: 16 residues. CDR3 amino acids: CASSVPGDLGNQPQHF. The DNA of the CDR3 is TGTGCCAGTAGTGTGCCCGGGGACTTGGGCAATCAGCCCCAGCATTTT.

CDR3 nucleotide sequence: TGTGCCATCAGTGAGTCCGGTGCTTTAGATACGCAGTATTTT. Its protein product is CAISESGALDTQYF. The V call is TRBV10-3, the J call TRBJ2-3; D is unclear. Germline V gene data show CDR1 as ENHRY and CDR2 as SYGVKD. This CDR3 region has 14 residues. Trimming stripped 0 bases from V and 5 bases from J, with 9 bases between.

This clonotype appeared many times. The V call is TRBV20-1, the J call TRBJ1-4; the match to TRBD1 covers 7 bases. Trimming took 6 bases from V and 2 from J; bases not matched to a gene: 3. Germline lookup yields CDR1 DFQATT and CDR2 SNEGSKA (reference sequence). The CDR3 totals 13 residues. Here the CDR3 reads CSAPGGTNEKLFF. As DNA, the CDR3 is TGCAGTGCCCCAGGGGGGACTAATGAAAAACTGTTTTTT.

The chain couples TRBV10-3 to TRBJ2-1; weak D call: TRBD2 (6 bases). V gave up 3 bases and J gave up 10 bases, with 19 bases separating them. The germline V gene has CDR1 ENHRY and CDR2 SYGVKD. The length of the CDR3 is 15 residues. The CDR3 nucleotides are TGTGCCATCAGTGAAGGACTATCTTCCCTCCTGGAGCAGTTCTTC. Amino acid sequence: CAISEGLSSLLEQFF.

The J gene is TRBJ1-1, the V gene TRBV28; tentative D call: TRBD1 (5 bases). V lost 6 bases to trimming and J lost 5 bases, with 7 bases between them. Germline loops: CDR1 MDHEN, CDR2 SYDVKM. This CDR3 is built from 11 residues. CDR3 DNA: TGTGCCAGCAGGGAGGGGACTGAAGCTTTCTTT. It translates to CASREGTEAFF.

This clonotype was picked up a small number of times. In DNA form, the CDR3 reads TGTGCCAGCAGTTTAAGGAGGGGACAGAACACTGAAGCTTTCTTT. It yields the protein CASSLRRGQNTEAFF. The chain couples TRBV28 to TRBJ1-1, with D possibly TRBD1 on 6 matching bases. Trimming stripped 2 bases from V and 1 base from J, with 11 bases between. The V gene's germline CDR1 is MDHEN and CDR2 SYDVKM. The CDR3 has 15 residues.

There are a few counts of this clonotype. The chain couples TRBV6-2 or TRBV6-3 to TRBJ2-2; TRBD2 agrees at 8 bases. There are 16 residues in the CDR3. In germline, CDR1 is MNHEY, CDR2 SVGEGT. Trimming cost V 2 bases and J 6 bases; bases outside gene matches: 8. The DNA of the CDR3 is TGTGCCAGCAGTTACCCTAGGGTAGCGGGGCCCGGGGAGCTGTTTTTT. It specifies CASSYPRVAGPGELFF.

The rearrangement uses TRBV20-1 and TRBJ2-3; TRBD2 matches at 7 bases. The CDR3 spans 15 residues. With V trimmed by 4 bases and J by 1 base, 8 bases remained unmatched. Germline CDR1 DFQATT, CDR2 SNEGSKA (reference sequence). For the CDR3, the DNA is TGCAGTGCTATAAACCCCAGCGGGGGCACAGATACGCAGTATTTT. This translates into CSAINPSGGTDTQYF.

This chain links TRBV7-6 with TRBJ2-7, with D perhaps matching TRBD1 or TRBD2 (5 bases each). The CDR3 is 13 amino acids. The V end was cut by 3 bases, the J end by 3 bases, with 9 bases between. Germline V gene data show CDR1 as SGHVS and CDR2 as FNYEAQ. CDR3 in amino acids: CASSLGTIYEQYF. The CDR3 nucleotides read TGTGCCAGCAGCTTGGGGACCATCTACGAGCAGTACTTC.

This clonotype showed up many times. V usage is TRBV5-4 and J usage is TRBJ2-7; 7 bases are a match to TRBD1. The germline V gene has CDR1 SGHNT and CDR2 YYREEE (reference sequence). Trimming at V came to 1 base and at J to 3 bases, leaving 1 base not matched to a gene. This CDR3 region has 13 residues. The chain's CDR3 is CASSLNRGYEQYF. CDR3 in DNA: TGTGCCAGCAGCTTGAACAGGGGCTACGAGCAGTACTTC.

This clonotype was detected ten times or more. The chain has TRBV27 and TRBJ2-4; D may be TRBD2 (6 bases). Trimming left V 7 bases short and J 7 bases short, with 14 bases between. Germline CDR1 reads MNHEY; CDR2 reads SMNVEV (reference sequence). CDR3 length: 13 amino acids. The CDR3 sequence: CASKGRGRNIQYF. The CDR3 DNA is TGTGCCAGCAAGGGACGGGGGAGGAACATTCAGTACTTC.

This clonotype has a count of ten or more. V usage is TRBV7-6 and J usage is TRBJ1-6, with 9 bases aligning to TRBD1. The ends lost 8 bases at V and 7 bases at J; junction bases unmatched: 6. This CDR3 comprises 14 residues. CDR1 SGHVS and CDR2 FNYEAQ come from the germline V gene. The CDR3 sequence: CASSGQGYNSPLHF. In DNA, the CDR3 is TGTGCCAGCTCGGGACAGGGCTACAATTCACCCCTCCACTTT.

In its sample, this clonotype was seen a few times. This chain links TRBV11-3 with TRBJ2-1; D unclear. The CDR3 runs 13 residues. From germline, CDR1 is SGHNT and CDR2 YENEEA. V lost 1 base and J 12 bases, leaving 13 bases between the germline ends. The CDR3 here is CASSLGSTERQFF. DNA of the CDR3: TGTGCCAGCAGCTTAGGGAGTACGGAACGGCAGTTCTTC.

The V and J genes are TRBV10-2 and TRBJ1-2; TRBD1 might be the D (5 bases). In germline, CDR1 is WSHSY, CDR2 SAAADI. Trimming cost V 3 bases and J 0 bases, with 17 bases left between them. The CDR3 runs 17 residues. In DNA form, the CDR3 reads TGCGCCAGCAGTGAAAGGTTTAGGGACGGAGCTAACTATGGCTACACCTTC. The encoded protein is CASSERFRDGANYGYTF.

With respect to this clonotype: The junction departs from germline at one end; a sequencing error may be responsible. V is TRBV6-1 and J is TRBJ2-3; 9 nucleotides agree with TRBD2. The CDR3 sequence is 20 residues long. Germline V gene sequence: CDR1 MNHNS, CDR2 SASEGT. The CDR3 coding sequence is TGTGCCAGCAGTCTCTCCCCGGGGGGTACGGGACTAGCCGCCACAGATATGCAGTATTTT. Translation: CASSLSPGGTGLAATDMQYF.

The rearrangement links TRBV7-2 to TRBJ2-7; D not resolved. There are 14 residues in the CDR3. The V gene lost 1 base and the J gene lost 2 bases, with 9 bases spanning the gap. The germline V gene has CDR1 SGHTA and CDR2 FQGNSA. Here the CDR3 reads CASSLVERTYEQYF. DNA for the CDR3: TGTGCCAGCAGCTTAGTTGAAAGGACCTACGAGCAGTACTTC.

This clonotype was counted a few times. The chain combines TRBV20-1 with TRBJ2-3; D is unresolved. Germline lookup yields CDR1 DFQATT and CDR2 SNEGSKA (reference sequence). V was trimmed by 4 bases and J by 0 bases, leaving 11 bases between them. The length of the CDR3 is 14 residues. The CDR3 DNA reads as TGCAGTGCTAAAGCGCACCCTAGCACAGATACGCAGTATTTT. Translated: CSAKAHPSTDTQYF.

This chain connects TRBV3-1 to TRBJ2-1; D is perhaps TRBD1 (5 bases). Germline V CDR1 and CDR2: LGHDT, YNNKEL (reference sequence). The CDR3 is 16 amino acids. V lost 0 bases to trimming and J lost 5 bases, with 14 bases between them. CDR3 in amino acids: CASSQDRVWANNEQFF. The CDR3 DNA reads as TGTGCCAGCAGCCAAGACAGGGTCTGGGCAAACAATGAGCAGTTCTTC.

This chain connects TRBV11-2 to TRBJ2-5; 13 bases map to TRBD2. This CDR3 has 16 amino acids. Germline assignment: CDR1 SGHAT and CDR2 FQNNGV. J gave up 2 bases and V 5 bases, and 5 bases lay outside the gene matches. The CDR3 region has the DNA TGTGCCAGCAGCCACCAGACTAGCGGGGGGCAAGAGACCCAGTACTTC. It specifies CASSHQTSGGQETQYF. Full variable domain (remainder filled in from reference TRBV11-2 and TRBJ2-5): EAGVAQSPRYKIIEKRQSVAFWCNPISGHATLYWYQQILGQGPKLLIQFQNNGVVDDSQLPKDRFSAERLKGVDSTLKIQPAKLEDSAVYLCASSHQTSGGQETQYFGPGTRLLVL.

The V call is TRBV12-3 or TRBV12-4, the J call TRBJ1-3, with 11 bases identical to TRBD1. There are 15 residues in the CDR3. J gave up 3 bases and V 6 bases, and 4 bases lay outside the gene matches. CDR3 in amino acids: CASRRTGGDGNTIYF. Here the CDR3 DNA reads TGTGCCAGCAGGCGGACAGGGGGCGATGGAAACACCATATATTTT.

This clonotype was seen only a few times. This chain joins TRBV20-1 and TRBJ1-6, with 8 bases matching TRBD1. The CDR3 runs to 14 residues. V gave up 0 bases and J gave up 7 bases; unmatched junction bases: 2. Germline V lookup: CDR1 DFQATT, CDR2 SNEGSKA (reference sequence). The CDR3 here is CSARETGANSPLHF. CDR3 sequence (DNA): TGCAGTGCTAGAGAGACAGGGGCGAATTCACCCCTCCACTTT.

The sample holds a few counts of this clonotype. CDR3 nucleotides: TGTGCCAGCAGTCATAAGGCGCTAGGGACTGAGCAGTTCTTC. It yields the protein CASSHKALGTEQFF. The chain combines TRBV21-1 with TRBJ2-1; the D call TRBD2 from the table was never checked on the DNA. TRBV21-1 is an annotated pseudogene. CDR3 length: 14 residues.

This clonotype was detected a few times. The chain uses TRBV18 and TRBJ1-1; 10 bases align to TRBD1. V was pared by 0 bases and J by 4 bases, with 5 bases of the junction left unmatched. The CDR3 totals 16 residues. Germline lookup yields CDR1 KGHSH and CDR2 LQKENI. This chain's CDR3 is CASSPPKGQGGTEAFF. The CDR3 DNA follows: TGTGCCAGCTCACCACCGAAAGGACAGGGGGGCACTGAAGCTTTCTTT.

In its sample, this clonotype was seen many times. The chain recombines TRBV7-2 with TRBJ2-2; the match to TRBD1 covers 7 bases. The CDR3 spans 15 residues. The ends lost 5 bases at V and 0 bases at J; junction bases unmatched: 3. The V gene's germline CDR1 is SGHTA and CDR2 FQGNSA. The CDR3 DNA sequence: TGTGCCAGCAGCCAGGACAGGACGAACACCGGGGAGCTGTTTTTT. It is translated as CASSQDRTNTGELFF.

This clonotype was observed many times. The chain uses TRBV7-6 and TRBJ2-5; no firm D call. The V end was cut by 5 bases, the J end by 1 base, with 5 bases between. Germline V gene lookup returns CDR1 SGHVS and CDR2 FNYEAQ. The length of the CDR3 is 12 residues. In DNA form, the CDR3 reads TGTGCCAGCAGCGGCACCCAAGAGACCCAGTACTTC. Amino acid sequence: CASSGTQETQYF.

This clonotype was found many times. The chain carries TRBV15 and TRBJ2-3; 9 nucleotides line up with TRBD2. Trimming removed 3 bases from V and 6 bases from J; junction bases left unmatched: 1. Germline V gene sequence: CDR1 LNHNV, CDR2 YYDKDF (reference sequence). This CDR3 region has 13 residues. CDR3 in amino acids: CATSRAGGDTQYF. DNA for the CDR3: TGTGCCACCAGCAGGGCGGGGGGGGATACGCAGTATTTT. Complete variable domain (other parts from reference TRBV15 and TRBJ2-3): DAMVIQNPRYQVTQFGKPVTLSCSQTLNHNVMYWYQQKSSQAPKLLFHYYDKDFNNEADTPDNFQSRRPNTSFCFLDIRSPGLGDTAMYLCATSRAGGDTQYFGPGTRLTVL.

CDR3 sequence reads: CSVELPEPYNEQFF. The CDR3 bases are TGCAGCGTTGAACTACCGGAGCCCTACAATGAGCAGTTCTTC. The chain has TRBV29-1 and TRBJ2-1; D ambiguous. V was shortened by 2 bases and J by 2 bases, with 10 bases between the two germline ends. Per germline, CDR1 SQVTM and CDR2 ANQGSEA. The CDR3 covers 14 residues.